This T cell receptor (beta chain) was documented in a study of blood T cell repertoires in COVID-19. Study at large: Sites in the United States, Italy and Spain provided acute and convalescent COVID-19 samples.

The V gene end was trimmed by 0 bases and the J gene end by 4 bases; junction bases not matched to a gene: 6. The CDR3 runs 15 residues. In germline, CDR1 is SGHRS, CDR2 YFSETQ. Individuals aged 18 to 89 years were recruited from about two dozen US areas. Cohorts were assigned according to the clinical history that participants reported. In the source study's methods: Amplification with reference gene primers provided the estimates of nucleated cell counts. The protocol was immunoSEQ multiplex PCR, while the TCRdb copy is restricted to in-frame clones and leaves out a portion. V and J calls and clone size come straight from that table; D and trimming were deduced from the DNA. There are roughly 420,000 clones in the sample; more than 75% occur only once, and around 0.95% lies in the top ten.

The TCR originated in a woman aged 25 to 39 with acute COVID-19. The sample consisted of PBMCs or T cells enriched from blood (not recorded which). This chain joins TRBV5-1 and TRBJ1-2, with 7 bases matching TRBD1. The CDR3 here is CASSLAGTETYGYTF. CDR3 nucleotides: TGCGCCAGCAGCTTGGCGGGGACAGAGACCTATGGCTACACCTTC.